The rows below give T cell receptor beta chains drawn from one sample of a study of T cell responses to AZD1222 COVID-19 vaccine. TCRdb keeps only in-frame clones here, not all; method: immunoSEQ multiplex PCR. The table lists approximately 150,000 clones, 75% to 90% of them singletons. Specimen: peripheral blood, collected on day 0 of AZD1222 vaccination. The receptors come from an adult in good health. Each CDR3 is given with its conserved first and last residue. A D gene is named only where the DNA matches it firmly. Size tells how often a clone was seen (once, few, many) or the class of an expanded clone, and some rows leave it out.

J | size | D | V | DNA | CDR3
TRBJ2-1 | - | TRBD2 | TRBV7-2 | TGTGCCAGCAGCCTGGGACTAGCGGATTCCTACAATGAGCAGTTCTTC | CASSLGLADSYNEQFF
TRBJ1-6 | - | - | TRBV3-1/TRBV3-2 | TGTGCCAGCAGCCAAGATAGTGCCTCGGGGGAGAGCTCCTATAATTCACCCCTCCACTTT | CASSQDSASGESSYNSPLHF
TRBJ2-5 | - | - | TRBV19 | TGTGCCAGTAGTATATCAGGAGGGGTGGGGACCGGGGGGACCCAGTACTTC | CASSISGGVGTGGTQYF
TRBJ2-5 | - | - | TRBV6-5 | TGTGCCAGCAGCCAAACCCTCACAGGATCCGAGACCCAGTACTTC | CASSQTLTGSETQYF
TRBJ1-5 | - | TRBD1 | TRBV19 | TGTGCCAGTAGGGCGGGACAGACAAGCCCATTTAGCAATCAGCCCCAGCATTTT | CASRAGQTSPFSNQPQHF
TRBJ2-2 | few | - | TRBV7-9 | TGTGCCAGCAGCTTAGTCGGGAACACCGGGGAGCTGTTTTTT | CASSLVGNTGELFF
TRBJ2-5 | - | - | TRBV19 | TGTGCCAGTAGTATAGGGGTGGGAACAAACTCTGAGACCCAGTACTTC | CASSIGVGTNSETQYF
TRBJ2-2 | - | TRBD2 | TRBV28 | TGTGCCAGCAGTCCAGGTTGGGGGGGCACCGGGGAGCTGTTTTTT | CASSPGWGGTGELFF
TRBJ1-3 | - | - | TRBV5-8 | TGTGCCAGCAGCTTGGAGGGGTTTTCTGGAAACACCATATATTTT | CASSLEGFSGNTIYF
TRBJ2-7 | - | TRBD2 | TRBV5-5 | TGTGCCAGCAGCTTGGAATCAGGAGCTAGCGGGACTTCCTACGAGCAGTACTTC | CASSLESGASGTSYEQYF
TRBJ1-2 | - | - | TRBV16 | TGTGCCAGCAGCCGCCTCCCGGGGTTCTATGGCTACACCTTC | CASSRLPGFYGYTF